This T cell receptor (beta chain) was profiled in a study of OX40 agonist ivuxolimab in advanced cancers. The protocol was immunoSEQ multiplex PCR, while the TCRdb copy is restricted to in-frame clones and leaves out a portion. This table has fewer than 80,000 clones, around four fifths appearing once. The study, taken as a whole, reports: Among the lowest peripheral clonal expansion occurred in 0.1-3.0 mg/kg partial responders.

After removal of 2 bases from V and 9 bases from J, the junction contained 5 bases not matched to a gene. The germline V gene has CDR1 MNHNY and CDR2 SVGAGI (reference sequence). This CDR3 spans 15 amino acids. As for this clone: The antigen remains undetermined.

Sequenced here: CD4+ or CD8+ T cells sorted from blood, sampled in a trial of the OX40 agonist ivuxolimab. The J gene is TRBJ1-6, the V gene TRBV6-6; 9 nucleotides align to TRBD1. This TCR derives from an adult with an advanced solid tumor such as melanoma, head and neck, liver or kidney cancer. The CDR3 nucleotides are TGTGCCAGCAGTTACGGGGACAGGGAGGGTTCACCCCTCCACTTT. Protein product: CASSYGDREGSPLHF.